Listed below are T cell receptor beta chains from one sample, sequenced in a study of graft-versus-host responses after intestinal transplantation. The repertoire was sequenced with immunoSEQ multiplex PCR; TCRdb's copy has only in-frame clones and lacks some. The table records roughly 56,000 clones, under 95% of them present only once. Source: PBMCs, taken around 120 days after intestinal transplantation. Receptors originate from a human patient who received an intestinal transplant, so some T cells may come from the graft donor. CDR3s include the opening cysteine and the closing phenylalanine or tryptophan. D genes are given only for firm matches. Expanded clones get a size class; other rows say once, few or many, or leave the size out.

abundance,v_gene,j_gene,d_gene,CDR3aa,CDR3nt
.,TRBV5-1,TRBJ2-7,.,CASSSKGQGIYEQYF,TGCGCCAGCAGCTCAAAAGGCCAGGGGATCTACGAGCAGTACTTC
.,TRBV28,TRBJ2-1,.,CASSLIVDRTSSYNEQFF,TGTGCCAGCAGTTTAATAGTAGACAGGACGAGCTCCTACAATGAGCAGTTCTTC
once,TRBV14,TRBJ2-1,TRBD1,CASSPRSGTVTYNEQFF,TGTGCCAGCAGCCCAAGATCAGGGACAGTTACCTACAATGAGCAGTTCTTC
few,TRBV4-1,TRBJ1-3,TRBD1,CASSPDRGGNTIYF,TGCGCCAGCAGCCCCGACAGGGGCGGAAACACCATATATTTT
.,TRBV7-6,TRBJ2-7,TRBD1,CASSLSDRAGEQYF,TGTGCCAGCAGCCTCTCGGACAGGGCGGGCGAGCAGTACTTC
once,TRBV5-4,TRBJ1-1,.,CASSRRHGDLLSTEAFF,TGTGCCAGCAGCCGTCGACATGGGGACCTCTTGAGCACTGAAGCTTTCTTT
.,TRBV29-1,TRBJ1-2,.,CSVEGGKNGYTF,TGCAGCGTTGAAGGAGGGAAGAATGGCTACACCTTC
.,TRBV9,TRBJ1-4,TRBD1,CASSVVYKTGVLLPKVGF,TGTGCCAGCAGCGTAGTTTATAAGACAGGGGTGTTGCTCCCGAAGGTAGGTTTT
.,TRBV7-2,TRBJ2-2,.,CASSLQLANTGELFF,TGTGCCAGCAGCTTACAACTAGCGAACACCGGGGAGCTGTTTTTT
.,TRBV5-1,TRBJ1-4,.,CASSLVGIANEKLFF,TGCGCCAGCAGCTTGGTAGGGATAGCTAATGAAAAACTGTTTTTT
.,TRBV28,TRBJ1-2,TRBD1,CASSITGGYGYTF,TGTGCCAGCAGTATAACAGGGGGGTATGGCTACACCTTC
.,TRBV2,TRBJ1-1,.,CASSRQTVNTEAFF,TGTGCCAGCAGCCGACAGACTGTGAACACTGAAGCTTTCTTT
.,TRBV4-1,TRBJ1-5,.,CASSHTPRDTGSNQPQHF,TGCGCCAGCAGCCATACTCCCCGGGACACGGGGAGCAATCAGCCCCAGCATTTT
.,TRBV10-1,TRBJ2-7,.,CASSESRQNHEQYF,TGCGCCAGCAGTGAGTCGAGACAGAACCACGAGCAGTACTTC
.,TRBV27,TRBJ2-3,.,CASSSADTQYF,TGTGCCAGCAGTTCGGCAGATACGCAGTATTTT
once,TRBV7-9,TRBJ2-7,.,CASSQADSAYEQYF,TGTGCCAGCAGCCAAGCCGACAGTGCCTACGAGCAGTACTTC
.,TRBV10-3,TRBJ2-7,TRBD1,CAISVDRMYEQYF,TGTGCCATCTCTGTGGACAGGATGTACGAGCAGTACTTC
.,TRBV6-6,TRBJ1-2,.,CASDESNYGYTF,TGTGCCAGCGATGAATCTAACTATGGCTACACCTTC
.,TRBV7-8,TRBJ1-1,.,CASSLAEAFF,TGTGCCAGCAGCTTAGCAGAAGCTTTCTTT
.,TRBV11-3,TRBJ2-7,.,CASSMGGDYEQYF,TGTGCCAGCAGCATGGGGGGCGACTACGAGCAGTACTTC
.,TRBV18,TRBJ1-6,.,CASSIQGVINSPLHF,TGTGCCAGCTCTATACAGGGTGTGATCAATTCACCCCTCCACTTT
.,TRBV20-1,TRBJ2-1,.,CSATSNEQFF,TGCAGTGCTACTTCCAATGAGCAGTTCTTC
.,TRBV7-9,TRBJ2-5,.,CASSPWAAETQYF,TGTGCCAGCAGCCCATGGGCGGCAGAGACCCAGTACTTC
.,TRBV4-1,TRBJ2-4,TRBD2,CASSQGAASGPKNIQYF,TGCGCCAGCAGCCAAGGGGCGGCTAGCGGCCCCAAAAACATTCAGTACTTC
.,TRBV15,TRBJ1-6,.,CATSSRPGDNSPLHF,TGTGCCACCAGCTCCAGGCCGGGAGATAATTCACCCCTCCACTTT
.,TRBV4-2,TRBJ2-7,.,CASSQDLQGREQYF,TGTGCCAGCAGCCAAGATCTGCAGGGGCGCGAGCAGTACTTC
.,TRBV10-3,TRBJ2-1,TRBD2,CAIRREPSGVNEQFF,TGTGCCATCAGGAGGGAGCCTAGCGGGGTCAATGAGCAGTTCTTC
.,TRBV6-5,TRBJ1-6,.,CASSPEGSSPLHF,TGTGCCAGCAGCCCCGAGGGTAGTTCACCCCTCCACTTT
.,TRBV27,TRBJ2-2,TRBD2,CASSFRTSGSVAGTGELFF,TGTGCCAGCAGTTTCCGGACTAGCGGGAGCGTGGCGGGGACCGGGGAGCTGTTTTTT
.,TRBV28,TRBJ2-7,.,CASSPTLGPEQYF,TGTGCCAGCAGCCCTACTTTGGGGCCCGAGCAGTACTTC
.,TRBV5-4,TRBJ2-2,TRBD2,CASSLASGPTFTGELFF,TGTGCCAGCAGCTTGGCTAGCGGACCTACCTTCACCGGGGAGCTGTTTTTT
.,TRBV6-1,TRBJ1-5,.,CANGASGGGNQPQHF,TGTGCCAACGGGGCCTCGGGAGGCGGCAATCAGCCCCAGCATTTT
.,TRBV27,TRBJ1-2,.,CASRGGDGYTF,TGTGCCAGCAGGGGCGGGGACGGCTACACCTTC
.,TRBV7-8,TRBJ2-7,.,CASSLAGSRAEQYF,TGTGCCAGCAGCTTAGCTGGTTCGCGGGCTGAGCAGTACTTC
.,TRBV4-1,TRBJ1-2,TRBD1,CASSRGGGQVNYGYTF,TGCGCCAGCAGCCGGGGCGGGGGACAGGTTAACTATGGCTACACCTTC
.,TRBV15,TRBJ2-7,.,CATASNLNSYEQYF,TGTGCCACGGCGTCCAATCTCAACTCCTACGAGCAGTACTTC
.,TRBV27,TRBJ1-2,.,CASSLSSVTGYGYTF,TGTGCCAGCAGTTTATCTTCCGTGACTGGCTATGGCTACACCTTC
.,TRBV15,TRBJ1-2,.,CATSRDPSGGSYGYTF,TGTGCCACCAGCAGAGACCCATCGGGGGGGAGCTATGGCTACACCTTC
.,TRBV13,TRBJ2-1,TRBD2,CASSSGLAGVTYNEQFF,TGTGCCAGCAGCTCGGGACTAGCGGGGGTGACCTACAATGAGCAGTTCTTC
.,TRBV15,TRBJ1-1,.,CATSRDLRGGTEAFF,TGTGCCACCAGCAGAGATCTTCGGGGCGGCACTGAAGCTTTCTTT
.,TRBV28,TRBJ1-2,TRBD1,CASSDNRGNYGYTF,TGTGCCAGCAGTGATAACAGGGGCAACTATGGCTACACCTTC
.,TRBV5-4,TRBJ2-3,.,CASSSPMSDTQYF,TGTGCCAGCAGCTCGCCGATGAGCGATACGCAGTATTTT
once,TRBV4-2,TRBJ2-7,TRBD2,CASSQVALAGISYEQYF,TGTGCCAGCAGCCAAGTGGCCCTAGCGGGCATCTCCTACGAGCAGTACTTC
once,TRBV9,TRBJ2-7,TRBD1,CASSVGGTGTYEQYF,TGTGCCAGCAGCGTAGGGGGGACAGGGACCTACGAGCAGTACTTC
.,TRBV7-9,TRBJ2-5,.,CASSLGLDHETQYF,TGTGCCAGCAGCTTGGGCCTCGACCACGAGACCCAGTACTTC
.,TRBV28,TRBJ2-1,.,CASSLSRVGDEQFF,TGTGCCAGCAGTTTATCGAGGGTGGGCGATGAGCAGTTCTTC
.,TRBV7-6,TRBJ1-6,.,CASSSSTASYNSPLHF,TGTGCCAGCAGCTCCTCGACAGCCTCCTATAATTCACCCCTCCACTTT
.,TRBV6-5,TRBJ2-6,.,CASSYGTSGANVLTF,TGTGCCAGCAGTTACGGGACTTCTGGGGCCAACGTCCTGACTTTC
.,TRBV5-1,TRBJ1-5,.,CASSIGTNQPQHF,TGCGCCAGCAGCATCGGGACCAATCAGCCCCAGCATTTT
.,TRBV28,TRBJ2-1,.,CASSFQRSYNEQFF,TGTGCCAGCAGTTTTCAGCGGAGCTACAATGAGCAGTTCTTC
.,TRBV7-9,TRBJ1-2,.,CASSPLDPESHGYTF,TGTGCCAGCAGCCCCCTCGATCCGGAGTCCCATGGCTACACCTTC
.,TRBV6-6,TRBJ2-7,.,CASSDPTGTGFEQYF,TGTGCCAGCAGTGACCCTACTGGAACAGGGTTCGAGCAGTACTTC
.,TRBV2,TRBJ2-7,TRBD2,CASSGGTSYEQYF,TGTGCCAGCTCGGGAGGGACCTCCTACGAGCAGTACTTC
.,TRBV10-1,TRBJ2-7,TRBD2,CASSALAGSHEQYF,TGCGCCAGCAGTGCCCTAGCGGGAAGCCACGAGCAGTACTTC
.,TRBV30,TRBJ1-1,TRBD1,CAWRRQGEGTEAFF,TGTGCCTGGAGGCGACAGGGGGAGGGCACTGAAGCTTTCTTT
once,TRBV19,TRBJ1-5,.,CASLSRGGGGNQPQHF,TGTGCCAGTTTAAGCCGGGGAGGCGGAGGCAATCAGCCCCAGCATTTT
.,TRBV5-1,TRBJ2-7,.,CASSLVGQGYEQYF,TGCGCCAGCAGCTTGGTGGGGCAGGGGTACGAGCAGTACTTC
few,TRBV5-1,TRBJ1-2,.,CASRDPDRLSYGYTF,TGCGCCAGCAGGGACCCGGACAGATTATCCTATGGCTACACCTTC
.,TRBV13,TRBJ2-7,.,CASSLGGQGRYEQYF,TGTGCCAGCAGCTTAGGTGGCCAGGGGCGATACGAGCAGTACTTC
.,TRBV27,TRBJ2-7,.,CASSFRPLVGEQYF,TGTGCCAGCAGTTTCCGCCCCTTGGTCGGCGAGCAGTACTTC